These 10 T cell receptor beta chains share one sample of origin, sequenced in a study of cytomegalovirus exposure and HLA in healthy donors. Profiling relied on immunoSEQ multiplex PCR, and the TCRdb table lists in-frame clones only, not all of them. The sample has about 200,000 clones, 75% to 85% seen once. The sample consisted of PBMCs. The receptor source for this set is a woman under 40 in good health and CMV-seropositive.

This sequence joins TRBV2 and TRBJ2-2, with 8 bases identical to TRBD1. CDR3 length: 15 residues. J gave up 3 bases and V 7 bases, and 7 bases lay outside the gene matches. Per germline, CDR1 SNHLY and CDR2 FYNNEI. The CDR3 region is CASTLQGAHTGELFF. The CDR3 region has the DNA TGTGCCAGCACTCTGCAGGGGGCTCACACCGGGGAGCTGTTTTTT.

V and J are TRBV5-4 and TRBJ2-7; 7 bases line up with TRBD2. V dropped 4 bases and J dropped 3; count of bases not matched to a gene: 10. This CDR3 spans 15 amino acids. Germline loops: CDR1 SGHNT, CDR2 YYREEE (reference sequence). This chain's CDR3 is CASSGEGPSFYEQYF. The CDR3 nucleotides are TGTGCCAGCAGCGGGGAGGGACCTAGTTTCTACGAGCAGTACTTC.

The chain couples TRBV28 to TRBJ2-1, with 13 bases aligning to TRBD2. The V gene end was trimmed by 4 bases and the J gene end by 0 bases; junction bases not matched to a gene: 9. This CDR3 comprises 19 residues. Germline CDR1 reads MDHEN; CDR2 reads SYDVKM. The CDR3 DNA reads TGTGCCAGCAGTTCCCTGACTAGCGGGAGGCCCCGCTCCTACAATGAGCAGTTCTTC. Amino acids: CASSSLTSGRPRSYNEQFF.

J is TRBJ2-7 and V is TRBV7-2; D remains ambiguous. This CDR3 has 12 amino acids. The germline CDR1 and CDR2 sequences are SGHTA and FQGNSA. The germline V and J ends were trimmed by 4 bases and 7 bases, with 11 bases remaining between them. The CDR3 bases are TGTGCCAGCAGCTCCCCCCCCAGGGAGCAGTACTTC. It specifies CASSSPPREQYF.

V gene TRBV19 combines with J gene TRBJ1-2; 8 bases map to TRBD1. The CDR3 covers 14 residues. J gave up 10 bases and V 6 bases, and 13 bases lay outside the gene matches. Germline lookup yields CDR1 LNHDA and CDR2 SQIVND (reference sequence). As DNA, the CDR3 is TGTGCCAGTAGCGGGAGACAGGGGTTTCCTACCTACACCTTC. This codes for CASSGRQGFPTYTF.

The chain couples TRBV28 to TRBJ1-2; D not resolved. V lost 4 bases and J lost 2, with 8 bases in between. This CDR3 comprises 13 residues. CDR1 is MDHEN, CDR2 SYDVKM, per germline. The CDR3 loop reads CASSSGGNYGYTF. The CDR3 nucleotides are TGTGCCAGCAGTTCGGGAGGAAACTATGGCTACACCTTC.

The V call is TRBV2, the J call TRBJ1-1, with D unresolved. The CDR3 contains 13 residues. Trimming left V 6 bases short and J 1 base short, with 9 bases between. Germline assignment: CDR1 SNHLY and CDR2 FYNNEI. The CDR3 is CASSREGNTEAFF. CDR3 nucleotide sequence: TGTGCCAGCAGCAGAGAGGGGAACACTGAAGCTTTCTTT.

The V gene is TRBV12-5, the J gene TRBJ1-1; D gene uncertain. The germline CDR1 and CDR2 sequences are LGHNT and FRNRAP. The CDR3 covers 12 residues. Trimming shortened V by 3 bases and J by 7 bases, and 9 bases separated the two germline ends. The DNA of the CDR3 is TGTGCTAGTGGTTTAGCGGGTGGTGAAGCTTTCTTT. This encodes CASGLAGGEAFF.

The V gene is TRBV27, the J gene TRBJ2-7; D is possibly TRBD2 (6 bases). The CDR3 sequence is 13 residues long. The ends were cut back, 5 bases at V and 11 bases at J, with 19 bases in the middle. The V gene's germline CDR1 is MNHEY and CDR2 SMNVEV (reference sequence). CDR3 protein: CASSVTPGLREYF. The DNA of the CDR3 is TGTGCCAGCAGTGTCACCCCGGGACTCAGGGAGTACTTC.

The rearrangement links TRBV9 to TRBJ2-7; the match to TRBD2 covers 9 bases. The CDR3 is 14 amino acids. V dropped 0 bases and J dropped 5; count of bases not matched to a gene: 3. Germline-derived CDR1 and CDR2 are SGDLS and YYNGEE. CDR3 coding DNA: TGTGCCAGCAGCGTAGAGGGACTAGCCCACGAGCAGTACTTC. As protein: CASSVEGLAHEQYF.